This T cell receptor (beta chain) was identified during a study of blood T cell repertoires in COVID-19. V was cut by 0 bases and J by 2 bases, with 7 bases left in between. This CDR3 comprises 14 residues. In germline, CDR1 is MNHEY, CDR2 SMNVEV (reference sequence). Sequenced by immunoSEQ multiplex PCR; TCRdb stores in-frame clones only, minus some. In the table there are 40,000 or so clones, about 80% of which are singletons. This receptor was obtained from a human donor with acute or convalescent COVID-19. The donor label of this sample is uncertain. The J gene is TRBJ2-5, the V gene TRBV27; D is possibly TRBD2 (6 bases). Sequencing was carried out using peripheral blood. As DNA, the CDR3 is TGTGCCAGCAGTTTATCGGCGGGACAAGAGACCCAGTACTTC. Protein: CASSLSAGQETQYF.